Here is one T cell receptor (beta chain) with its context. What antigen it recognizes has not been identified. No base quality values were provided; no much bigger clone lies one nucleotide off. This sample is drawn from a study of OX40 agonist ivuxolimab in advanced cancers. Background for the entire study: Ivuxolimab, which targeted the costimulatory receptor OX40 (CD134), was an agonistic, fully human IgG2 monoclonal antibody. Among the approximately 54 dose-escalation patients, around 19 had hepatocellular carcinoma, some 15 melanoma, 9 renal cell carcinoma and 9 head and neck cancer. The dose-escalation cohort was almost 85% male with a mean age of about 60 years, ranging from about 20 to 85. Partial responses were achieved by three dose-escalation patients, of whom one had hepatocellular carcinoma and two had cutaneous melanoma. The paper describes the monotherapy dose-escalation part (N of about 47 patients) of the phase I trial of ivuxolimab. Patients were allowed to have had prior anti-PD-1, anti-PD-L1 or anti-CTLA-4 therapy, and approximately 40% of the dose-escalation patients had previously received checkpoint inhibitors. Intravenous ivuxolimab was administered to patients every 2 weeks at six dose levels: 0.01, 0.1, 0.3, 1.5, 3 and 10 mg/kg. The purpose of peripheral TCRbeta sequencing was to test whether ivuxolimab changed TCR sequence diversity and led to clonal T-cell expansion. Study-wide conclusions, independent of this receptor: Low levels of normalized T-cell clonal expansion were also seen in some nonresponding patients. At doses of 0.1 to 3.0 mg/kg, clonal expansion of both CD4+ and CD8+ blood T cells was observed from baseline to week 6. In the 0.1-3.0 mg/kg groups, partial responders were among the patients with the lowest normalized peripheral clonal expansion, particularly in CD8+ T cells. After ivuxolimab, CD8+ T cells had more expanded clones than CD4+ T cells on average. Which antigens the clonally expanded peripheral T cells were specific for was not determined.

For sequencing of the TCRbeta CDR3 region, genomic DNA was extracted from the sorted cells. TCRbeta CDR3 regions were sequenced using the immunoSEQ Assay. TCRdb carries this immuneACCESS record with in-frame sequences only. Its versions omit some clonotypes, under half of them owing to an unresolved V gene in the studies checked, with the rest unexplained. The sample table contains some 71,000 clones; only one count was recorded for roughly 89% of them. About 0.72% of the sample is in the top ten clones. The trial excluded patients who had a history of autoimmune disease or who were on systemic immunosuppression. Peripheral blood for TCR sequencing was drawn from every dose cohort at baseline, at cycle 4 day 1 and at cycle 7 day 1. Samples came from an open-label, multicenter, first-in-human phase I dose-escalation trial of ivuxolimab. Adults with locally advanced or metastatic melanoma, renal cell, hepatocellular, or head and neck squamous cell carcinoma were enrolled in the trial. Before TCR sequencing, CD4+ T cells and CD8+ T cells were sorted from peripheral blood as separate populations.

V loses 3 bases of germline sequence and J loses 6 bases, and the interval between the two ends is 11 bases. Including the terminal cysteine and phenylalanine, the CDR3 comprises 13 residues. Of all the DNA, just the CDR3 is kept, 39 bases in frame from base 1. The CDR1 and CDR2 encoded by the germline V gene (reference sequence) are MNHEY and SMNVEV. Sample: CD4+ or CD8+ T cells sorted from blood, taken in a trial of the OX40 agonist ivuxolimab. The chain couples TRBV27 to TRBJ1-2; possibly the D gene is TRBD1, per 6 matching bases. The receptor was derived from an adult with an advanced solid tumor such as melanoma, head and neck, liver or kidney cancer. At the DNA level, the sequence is TGTGCCAGCAGTTTGACCTACAGGGATGGCTACACCTTC. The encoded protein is CASSLTYRDGYTF.